This is a list of T cell receptor beta chains from one sample in a study of blood T cell repertoires in COVID-19. Method: immunoSEQ multiplex PCR; TCRdb's copy keeps in-frame clones and lacks some. The sample contains roughly 100,000 clones, just under 95% of which appear only once. Sequenced sample: peripheral blood. These TCRs come from a woman aged 50 to 65 with COVID-19, enrolled during active disease. Both conserved end residues are part of each CDR3. The order of the fields is J gene, V gene, CDR3 protein.

J: TRBJ2-1; V: TRBV2; CDR3: CASSGGLANEQFF
J: TRBJ1-2; V: TRBV6-5; CDR3: CASTKDRAFGYTF
J: TRBJ2-2; V: TRBV5-1; CDR3: CASSFSGGNTGELFF
J: TRBJ1-1; V: TRBV10-3; CDR3: CAISEAGRGSNTEAFF
J: TRBJ1-1; V: TRBV6-1; CDR3: CASSEAEGHRRNTEAFF
J: TRBJ2-7; V: TRBV6-5; CDR3: CASSYSPGQVGEQYF
J: TRBJ2-7; V: TRBV30; CDR3: CAWKEASYEQYF
J: TRBJ1-6; V: TRBV5-1; CDR3: CASSLGRGGNSPLHF
J: TRBJ1-1; V: TRBV27; CDR3: CASSLQRGTEAFF
J: TRBJ1-5; V: TRBV30; CDR3: CAWSVDRYREMVGQPQHF
J: TRBJ2-5; V: TRBV12-3/TRBV12-4; CDR3: CASSPGIQETQYF
J: TRBJ1-2; V: TRBV9; CDR3: CASSGRGIGGYTF
J: TRBJ2-3; V: TRBV5-6; CDR3: CASSGLLAGGGGDTQYF
J: TRBJ1-5; V: TRBV28; CDR3: CATETGGFYQPQHF
J: TRBJ1-5; V: TRBV12-5; CDR3: CASGPQGAANQPQHF
J: TRBJ2-7; V: TRBV10-3; CDR3: CAISESGTGGEQYF
J: TRBJ1-1; V: TRBV27; CDR3: CASSLGQSVNTEAFF
J: TRBJ2-3; V: TRBV5-3; CDR3: CARSWEQGKRGTIRDTQYF
J: TRBJ2-5; V: TRBV6-1; CDR3: CASSEAEGGLLETQYF
J: TRBJ2-3; V: TRBV19; CDR3: CASSLAGGTTDTQYF
J: TRBJ1-1; V: TRBV29-1; CDR3: CSVEPFRTGGSTEAFF
J: TRBJ2-3; V: TRBV3-1/TRBV3-2; CDR3: CASSQGGGAATDTQYF
J: TRBJ2-1; V: TRBV27; CDR3: CASGYGAGVYNEQFF
J: TRBJ2-1; V: TRBV7-9; CDR3: CASSPRAGVSYNEQFF
J: TRBJ2-2; V: TRBV19; CDR3: CASKRGAQTGELFF